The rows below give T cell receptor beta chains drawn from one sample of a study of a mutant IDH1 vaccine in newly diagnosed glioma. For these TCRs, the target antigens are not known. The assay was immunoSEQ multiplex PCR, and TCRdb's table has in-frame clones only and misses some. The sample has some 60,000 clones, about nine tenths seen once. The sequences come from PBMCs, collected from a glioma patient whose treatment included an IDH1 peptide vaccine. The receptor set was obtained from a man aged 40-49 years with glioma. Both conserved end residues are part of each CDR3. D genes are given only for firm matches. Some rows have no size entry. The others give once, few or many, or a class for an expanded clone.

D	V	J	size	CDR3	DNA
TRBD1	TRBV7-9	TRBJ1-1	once	CASSRDRAEGTEAFF	TGTGCCAGCAGTCGAGACAGGGCCGAAGGCACTGAAGCTTTCTTT
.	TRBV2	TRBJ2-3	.	CASKGGVSTDTQYF	TGTGCCAGCAAGGGGGGCGTTAGCACAGATACGCAGTATTTT
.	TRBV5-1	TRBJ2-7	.	CASSRDGPYEQYF	TGCGCCAGCAGCAGGGACGGTCCCTACGAGCAGTACTTC
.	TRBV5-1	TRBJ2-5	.	CASSLGGVPQETQYF	TGCGCCAGCAGCTTGGGCGGGGTACCCCAAGAGACCCAGTACTTC
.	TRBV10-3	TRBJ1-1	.	CAISESPGLNTEAFF	TGTGCCATCAGTGAGTCCCCGGGGTTGAACACTGAAGCTTTCTTT
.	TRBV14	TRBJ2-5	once	CASSQDPPGGRYGKETQYF	TGTGCCAGCAGCCAAGACCCCCCAGGGGGGAGGTATGGAAAAGAGACCCAGTACTTC
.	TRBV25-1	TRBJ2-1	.	CASSDSNEQFF	TGTGCCAGCAGTGATTCCAATGAGCAGTTCTTC
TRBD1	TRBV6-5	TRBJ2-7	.	CASKLGTASGEQYF	TGTGCCAGCAAGTTGGGGACAGCCTCGGGGGAGCAGTACTTC
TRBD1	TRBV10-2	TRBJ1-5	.	CASSVGTGGNQPQHF	TGCGCCAGCAGTGTAGGGACAGGGGGCAATCAGCCCCAGCATTTT
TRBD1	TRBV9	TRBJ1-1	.	CASSPSDRGTEAFF	TGTGCCAGCAGCCCAAGCGACAGGGGCACTGAAGCTTTCTTT
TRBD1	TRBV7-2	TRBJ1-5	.	CASSFPGGGGQPQHF	TGTGCCAGCAGCTTTCCGGGAGGGGGCGGTCAGCCCCAGCATTTT
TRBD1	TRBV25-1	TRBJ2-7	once	CASAPFRDRGLKQYF	TGTGCCAGCGCCCCCTTCCGGGACAGGGGATTAAAGCAGTACTTC
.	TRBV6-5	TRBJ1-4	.	CASRRGWTNEKLFF	TGTGCCAGCAGGAGGGGTTGGACTAATGAAAAACTGTTTTTT
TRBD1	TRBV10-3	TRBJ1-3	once	CAISSGQGGNTIYF	TGTGCCATCAGTTCTGGACAGGGAGGAAACACCATATATTTT
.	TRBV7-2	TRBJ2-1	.	CASSRCPELGVNNEQFF	TGTGCCAGCAGCCGGTGCCCGGAATTAGGGGTTAACAATGAGCAGTTCTTC
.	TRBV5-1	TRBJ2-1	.	CASSLGEQVLNDEQFF	TGCGCCAGCAGCTTAGGGGAACAGGTCCTTAACGATGAGCAGTTCTTC
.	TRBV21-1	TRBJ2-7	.	CASSPVGKYEQYF	TGTGCCAGCTCCCCCGTGGGGAAGTACGAGCAGTACTTC
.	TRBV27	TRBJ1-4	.	CASSARNEKLFF	TGTGCCAGCAGTGCCAGAAACGAAAAACTGTTTTTT
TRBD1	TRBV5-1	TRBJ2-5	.	CASSFRRGQETQYF	TGCGCCAGCAGTTTCCGCAGGGGGCAAGAGACCCAGTACTTC
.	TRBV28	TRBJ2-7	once	CASSLRGTERAYEQYF	TGTGCCAGCAGTTTACGAGGGACGGAGAGAGCCTACGAGCAGTACTTC
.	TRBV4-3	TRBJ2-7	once	CASSQQMGGYEQYF	TGCGCCAGCAGCCAACAGATGGGGGGCTACGAGCAGTACTTC
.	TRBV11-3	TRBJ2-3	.	CASSRDFLTDTQYF	TGTGCCAGCAGCAGGGACTTCTTAACAGATACGCAGTATTTT